Following are 27 T cell receptor beta chains from one sample sequenced in a study of graft-versus-host responses after intestinal transplantation. Sequencing used immunoSEQ multiplex PCR; TCRdb keeps in-frame clones, though not all of them. The data hold 99,000 or so clones, with roughly 87% observed a single time. What these receptors recognize is not known. The material sequenced was unstimulated CD4+ T cells sorted from spleen or lymph node cells, taken before intestinal transplant. Receptors originate from a human donor who received an intestinal transplant.

The chain uses TRBV6-5 and TRBJ2-3; 7 positions agree with TRBD2. The germline V gene has CDR1 MNHEY and CDR2 SVGAGI. This CDR3 spans 11 amino acids. J gave up 15 bases and V 4 bases, and 7 bases lay outside the gene matches. The CDR3 here is CASSWEGRGYF. The CDR3 nucleotides read TGTGCCAGCAGTTGGGAGGGGAGAGGATATTTT.

The rearrangement links TRBV6-1 to TRBJ1-2, with D maybe TRBD1 (6 bases). This CDR3 region has 13 residues. The germline V gene has CDR1 MNHNS and CDR2 SASEGT. Trimming removed 6 bases from V and 0 bases from J, with 8 bases in between. In DNA form, the CDR3 reads TGTGCCAGCAGGACAGGCGCTAACTATGGCTACACCTTC. This gives the protein CASRTGANYGYTF.

The chain recombines TRBV11-2 with TRBJ1-1; the D gene is possibly TRBD1 (5 bases). Per the germline V gene, CDR1 is SGHAT and CDR2 is FQNNGV. The CDR3 runs to 14 residues. The V end lost 1 base, the J end lost 1 base, and 7 bases lay between the germline ends. The CDR3 DNA is TGTGCCAGCAGCTTAGTCGGGGGGAACACTGAAGCTTTCTTT. The encoded protein is CASSLVGGNTEAFF.

This clone was recorded once. This sequence joins TRBV10-1 and TRBJ2-5, with 12 bases lining up with TRBD2. Germline V gene data show CDR1 as WNHNN and CDR2 as SYGVQD (reference sequence). There are 16 residues in the CDR3. With V trimmed by 2 bases and J by 5 bases, 6 bases remained unmatched. The CDR3: CASSEALAGGLETQYF. The CDR3 DNA sequence: TGCGCCAGCAGTGAGGCCCTAGCGGGGGGGCTGGAGACCCAGTACTTC.

The CDR3 protein is CASERTLRTEAFF. As DNA, the CDR3 is TGTGCCAGCGAACGGACACTGAGGACTGAAGCTTTCTTT. V gene TRBV7-9 combines with J gene TRBJ1-1; D may be TRBD1 (5 bases). From germline, CDR1 is SEHNR and CDR2 FQNEAQ (reference sequence). V lost 8 bases and J 5 bases, leaving 15 bases between the germline ends. The length of the CDR3 is 13 residues.

This clone was detected only a few times. J is TRBJ2-7 and V is TRBV10-3; 12 nucleotides agree with TRBD2. V lost 11 bases and J lost 5; bases outside the gene matches: 4. Germline V gene lookup returns CDR1 ENHRY and CDR2 SYGVKD. The CDR3 contains 12 residues. CDR3 region: CAVGLAGNEQYF. CDR3 DNA: TGTGCCGTAGGACTAGCGGGAAACGAGCAGTACTTC.

The genes are TRBV7-9 and TRBJ1-1; the D gene is possibly TRBD1 (6 bases). In germline, CDR1 is SEHNR, CDR2 FQNEAQ (reference sequence). This CDR3 spans 16 amino acids. Between the trimmed V and J ends, which lost 5 bases and 6 bases, there was a span of 22 bases. The DNA of the CDR3 is TGTGCCAGCAGCGACTCAGCCTCGGACAGTTCGTCTGAAGCTTTCTTT. Its protein product is CASSDSASDSSSEAFF.

Only a few counts were recorded for this clone. The chain employs TRBV19 and TRBJ1-1, with 8 bases lining up with TRBD1. Losses at the gene ends were 6 bases for V and 8 bases for J; bases not matched to a gene: 8. This CDR3 has 13 residues. CDR1 is LNHDA and CDR2 is SQIVND in the germline V gene (reference sequence). The CDR3 loop reads CASSPPDREEAFF. DNA for the CDR3: TGTGCCAGTAGCCCCCCGGACAGGGAGGAAGCTTTCTTT.

The CDR3 is CASSPGTSSYEQYF. For the CDR3, the DNA is TGTGCCAGCTCCCCAGGGACTAGCTCCTACGAGCAGTACTTC. The chain uses TRBV18 and TRBJ2-7; 8 nucleotides line up with TRBD2. Germline V gene lookup returns CDR1 KGHSH and CDR2 LQKENI. The CDR3 covers 14 residues. V dropped 6 bases and J dropped 0; count of bases not matched to a gene: 4.

The CDR3 nucleotides are TGTGCCAGCACCCTGGCGGGGGCCGGGACCGGGGAGCTGTTTTTT. This translates into CASTLAGAGTGELFF. The genes are TRBV9 and TRBJ2-2; perhaps TRBD2 as D (7 bases). Germline values: CDR1 SGDLS, CDR2 YYNGEE. The CDR3 runs 15 residues. Trimming removed 6 bases from V and 5 bases from J, with 17 bases in between.

With respect to this clone: The germline gene is not matched at one end of the junction; a read error may be the cause. The chain joins TRBV5-6 to TRBJ1-6; D uncertain. This CDR3 has 16 amino acids. In germline, CDR1 is SGHDT, CDR2 YYEEEE. CDR3 in DNA: TGTGTCAGCAGCTTTGCAGCAAACTCCTATAATTCACCCCTCCACTTT. Translated, it gives CVSSFAANSYNSPLHF.

The chain uses TRBV2 and TRBJ2-3; D uncertain. This CDR3 comprises 12 residues. Germline V gene sequence: CDR1 SNHLY, CDR2 FYNNEI. Trimming cost V 4 bases and J 0 bases, with 2 bases left between them. DNA of the CDR3: TGTGCCAGCAGTGGCAGCACAGATACGCAGTATTTT. This gives the protein CASSGSTDTQYF.

V and J are TRBV7-9 and TRBJ2-5, with D possibly matching TRBD2 (5 bases). The germline gives CDR1 SEHNR, CDR2 FQNEAQ (reference sequence). The germline V and J ends were trimmed by 0 bases and 4 bases, with 18 bases remaining between them. The CDR3 loop spans 17 amino acids. CDR3 bases: TGTGCCAGCAGCTTAGCGGGCGGAGGAGCCGAGGGAGAGACCCAGTACTTC. Protein sequence: CASSLAGGGAEGETQYF.

This chain connects TRBV2 to TRBJ2-7; 7 nucleotides match TRBD1. Germline values: CDR1 SNHLY, CDR2 FYNNEI. Trimming took 6 bases from V and 3 from J; bases not matched to a gene: 5. CDR3 size: 13 residues. The CDR3 DNA sequence: TGTGCCAGCAGCGGCGACAGGGACTACGAGCAGTACTTC. This translates into CASSGDRDYEQYF.

The rearrangement links TRBV2 to TRBJ2-2; 11 bases fit TRBD2. The CDR3 has 18 residues. The germline CDR1 and CDR2 sequences are SNHLY and FYNNEI. V lost 5 bases and J lost 1; bases outside the gene matches: 9. The CDR3 DNA reads as TGTGCCAGCAGTAAGCCGGGACTAGCGGAAAGGAACACCGGGGAGCTGTTTTTT. It codes for CASSKPGLAERNTGELFF.

V is TRBV6-5 and J is TRBJ1-6, with D possibly matching TRBD1 (5 bases). The germline CDR1 and CDR2 sequences are MNHEY and SVGAGI. Trimming took off 0 bases at V and 5 bases at J, with 5 bases between the two ends. CDR3 length: 14 residues. This chain's CDR3 is CASSYSDNNSPLHF. CDR3 bases: TGTGCCAGCAGTTACTCGGACAATAATTCACCCCTCCACTTT.

This clone was found a few times. The V gene is TRBV27, the J gene TRBJ2-2; perhaps TRBD2 as D (7 bases). Trimming took off 5 bases at V and 7 bases at J, with 20 bases between the two ends. Germline V gene data show CDR1 as MNHEY and CDR2 as SMNVEV (reference sequence). CDR3 size: 16 residues. CDR3 nucleotides: TGTGCCAGCAGTACTCCAAAGAGGGGGGGAGACGGGGAGCTGTTTTTT. It translates to CASSTPKRGGDGELFF.

The rearrangement links TRBV27 to TRBJ2-1, with TRBD1 identical over 8 bases. Germline-derived CDR1 and CDR2 are MNHEY and SMNVEV (reference sequence). The CDR3 consists of 13 residues. The trim removed 8 bases at V and 4 bases at J, leaving 4 bases unmatched. The DNA of the CDR3 is TGTGCCAGCCGGTGGGACAGGTACAATGAGCAGTTCTTC. Its translation: CASRWDRYNEQFF.

This chain uses TRBV28 with TRBJ2-1, with D uncertain. The CDR3 contains 14 residues. Germline V CDR1 and CDR2: MDHEN, SYDVKM. V dropped 7 bases and J dropped 5 bases, with 15 bases sitting between them. CDR3 in DNA: TGTGCCAGCATTAACACCCCAACAGACAATGAGCAGTTCTTC. Protein product: CASINTPTDNEQFF.

V gene TRBV6-1 combines with J gene TRBJ1-5; 9 nucleotides line up with TRBD1. Germline values: CDR1 MNHNS, CDR2 SASEGT. The CDR3 has 14 residues. The ends lost 1 base at V and 7 bases at J; junction bases unmatched: 2. CDR3 protein: CASSEVDRGQPQHF. The CDR3 DNA sequence: TGTGCCAGCAGTGAAGTGGACAGGGGCCAGCCCCAGCATTTT.

This chain links TRBV6-1 with TRBJ1-2, with a possible D match to TRBD1 (5 bases). The CDR3 contains 13 residues. Germline-derived CDR1 and CDR2 are MNHNS and SASEGT. The germline V and J ends were trimmed by 4 bases and 2 bases, with 8 bases remaining between them. The CDR3 sequence: CASSGGLNYGYTF. CDR3 nucleotide sequence: TGTGCCAGCAGTGGGGGCCTGAACTATGGCTACACCTTC.

CDR3 amino acids: CASSLVVATETQYF. The CDR3 nucleotides are TGTGCCAGCAGCTTAGTCGTGGCAACAGAGACCCAGTACTTC. V usage is TRBV11-2 and J usage is TRBJ2-5; D remains ambiguous. CDR3 length: 14 amino acids. Trimming shortened V by 1 base and J by 4 bases, and 10 bases separated the two germline ends. Germline CDR1 is SGHAT and CDR2 is FQNNGV.

This chain uses TRBV6-6 with TRBJ2-7, with TRBD1 identical over 7 bases. Germline-derived CDR1 and CDR2 are MNHNY and SVGAGI (reference sequence). The CDR3 has 14 residues. Trimming at V came to 6 bases and at J to 2 bases, leaving 7 bases not matched to a gene. In nucleotides, the CDR3 is TGTGCCAGCAGGCCTCCCGACAGGGCCTACGAGCAGTACTTC. It codes for CASRPPDRAYEQYF.

This clone was seen a single time. The V call is TRBV18, the J call TRBJ2-1, with 8 positions matching TRBD2. V shed 1 base and J 8 bases; nucleotides not matched to a gene: 10. CDR1 and CDR2 (germline): KGHSH, LQKENI. The CDR3 runs to 16 residues. CDR3: CASSPLGREGRDEQFF. The CDR3 nucleotides read TGTGCCAGCTCACCACTGGGTCGGGAGGGCCGCGATGAGCAGTTCTTC.

The V call is TRBV6-1, the J call TRBJ1-2; a weak D match, TRBD1 (6 bases). The V end was cut by 6 bases, the J end by 4 bases, with 9 bases between. This CDR3 has 12 amino acids. CDR1 is MNHNS and CDR2 is SASEGT in the germline V gene. The DNA of the CDR3 is TGTGCCAGCAGGGACAGCCTCTATGGCTACACCTTC. Translated: CASRDSLYGYTF.

The rearrangement joins TRBV7-2 to TRBJ2-2; D ambiguous. Trimming took 1 base from V and 1 from J, leaving 13 bases between them. This CDR3 region has 17 residues. Germline V lookup: CDR1 SGHTA, CDR2 FQGNSA. CDR3 amino acids: CASSLVSLARNTGELFF. For the CDR3, the DNA is TGTGCCAGCAGCTTAGTATCCCTCGCCAGGAACACCGGGGAGCTGTTTTTT.

The rearrangement uses TRBV5-1 and TRBJ2-3; 9 bases map to TRBD2. Trimming cost V 4 bases and J 1 base; bases outside gene matches: 4. Per the germline V gene, CDR1 is SGHRS and CDR2 is YFSETQ. The length of the CDR3 is 15 residues. The CDR3 region is CASSRASGGTDTQYF. The DNA of the CDR3 is TGCGCCAGCAGCCGGGCTAGCGGGGGCACAGATACGCAGTATTTT. Looking up the rest from reference TRBV5-1 and TRBJ2-3 gives the full variable domain: KAGVTQTPRYLIKTRGQQVTLSCSPISGHRSVSWYQQTPGQGLQFLFEYFSETQRNKGNFPGRFSGRQFSNSRSEMNVSTLELGDSALYLCASSRASGGTDTQYFGPGTRLTVL.